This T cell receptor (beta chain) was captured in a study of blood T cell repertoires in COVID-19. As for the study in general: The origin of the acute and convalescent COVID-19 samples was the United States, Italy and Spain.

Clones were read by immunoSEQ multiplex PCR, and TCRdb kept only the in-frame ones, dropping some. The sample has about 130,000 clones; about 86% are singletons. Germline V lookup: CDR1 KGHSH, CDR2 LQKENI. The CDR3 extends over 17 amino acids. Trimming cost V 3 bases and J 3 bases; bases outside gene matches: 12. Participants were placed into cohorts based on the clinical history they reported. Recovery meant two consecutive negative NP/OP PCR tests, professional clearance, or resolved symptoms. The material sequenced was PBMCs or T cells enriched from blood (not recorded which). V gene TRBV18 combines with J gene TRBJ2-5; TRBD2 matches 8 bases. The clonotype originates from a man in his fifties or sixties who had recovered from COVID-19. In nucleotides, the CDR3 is TGTGCCAGCTCACCGTCCGCCCATTCGGGGGGGAAAGAGACCCAGTACTTC. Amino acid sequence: CASSPSAHSGGKETQYF.